This entry features one T cell receptor (beta chain) sequence. The antigen this receptor binds is unknown. No clone much larger than this one lies a single base away; base qualities are absent. V is reduced by 4 bases and J by 4 bases, leaving a spacing of 17 bases between them. The germline V gene sets CDR1 to SGHTS and CDR2 to YDEGEE. The CDR3 covers 15 residues, taking in both the cysteine and the phenylalanine. Only the CDR3 DNA is retained, 45 bases long and in frame from the first base. This record comes from a study of blood T cell repertoires in COVID-19 (dated by TCRdb to the early 2020s). Study-level background: Samples covering the acute and convalescent phases of COVID-19 were provided by collaborators in the United States, Italy and Spain. The prospective study material was composed of cDNA or gDNA derived from T cells, B-cell-depleted T cells, or PBMCs. The dataset comprised deeply sampled blood TCRbeta repertoires from subjects exposed to, actively infected with, or recovered from COVID-19. The repertoires were made available in a free public database intended to serve as a resource for research on the immune response to SARS-CoV-2. Samples were obtained from the ongoing ImmuneRACE study (first 160 participants) and from 1,000 to 1,500 subjects provided by 6 global collaborators. Nearly every sample came with metadata listing a de-identified subject ID, COVID-19 status, age in years and sex. HLA class I and class II types, where available, came from metadata supplied by the sample provider rather than from assay-based typing. The paper as a whole reports these results and caveats: The quantity of clinical and demographic metadata differed by source and by participant and was supplied without curation.

TCRbeta CDR3 regions were amplified from genomic DNA using the immunoSEQ Assay, a bias-controlled multiplex PCR. Turning to the authors' computational methods: Within the assay, amplification of reference gene primers was used to estimate how many nucleated cells each sample contained. Sequence reads were collapsed and filtered to measure the absolute abundance of every unique TCRbeta CDR3 rearrangement. Productive Simpson clonality was computed per sample as the square root of Simpson's diversity index over productive rearrangements. The clones in this table, taken by TCRdb from immuneACCESS, are in-frame only. Not every clone is retained; where verified, under half of the shortfall comes from an unresolved V gene, and the cause of the rest is unknown. From that table come the V and J calls and clone size; the DNA was used to work out D and trimming. For this sample the table gives some 320,000 clones, of which approximately 85% were detected only once. Jointly, the top ten make up 7.2% of the sample.

Each collaborating institution followed its own protocols to collect whole blood in K2EDTA tubes. For TCRbeta analysis, collaborator samples were shipped as frozen whole blood, as isolated PBMCs, or as DNA extracted from either sample type. The rearranged chain carries TRBV5-8 and TRBJ1-1; confidence is insufficient to name the D gene. This TCR came from a human donor in a cohort sampled during active COVID-19. Source material: peripheral blood. The sequence in DNA is TGTGCCAGCAGCCTCGTCGGCAGAAGGAGCACTGAAGCTTTCTTT. Its protein reads: CASSLVGRRSTEAFF.